A single sample gave rise to the 19 T cell receptor beta chains below, sequenced in a study of blood T cell repertoires in COVID-19. The data were produced by immunoSEQ multiplex PCR, yet TCRdb's version contains in-frame clones alone and is incomplete. This table holds 130,000 to 150,000 clones, less than 85% found once. The sample comprised peripheral blood. These TCRs come from a human donor in a cohort sampled during active COVID-19.

This clone was counted only a few times. The V gene is TRBV7-2, the J gene TRBJ1-2; 9 nucleotides agree with TRBD1. With 4 bases clipped from V and 8 bases from J, the junction kept 8 bases outside the gene matches. The CDR3 sequence is 14 residues long. Germline CDR1 is SGHTA and CDR2 is FQGNSA. CDR3 DNA sequence: TGTGCCAGCAGCTCCGGAGACAGGGGGGTCGGCTACACCTTC. Translating gives CASSSGDRGVGYTF. The full variable domain, rest sourced from reference TRBV7-2 and TRBJ1-2, is GAGVSQSPSNKVTEKGKDVELRCDPISGHTALYWYRQSLGQGLEFLIYFQGNSAPDKSGLPSDRFSAERTGGSVSTLTIQRTQQEDSAVYLCASSSGDRGVGYTFGSGTRLTVV.

This clone was seen a single time. The chain couples TRBV5-6 to TRBJ2-1, with 13 bases lining up with TRBD2. Germline trimming cut 2 bases from V and 9 bases from J; bases unmatched to any gene: 5. The CDR3 is 15 residues long. Germline CDR1 SGHDT, CDR2 YYEEEE. The CDR3 DNA follows: TGTGCCAGCAGCTTACTAGCGGGGGGGCCGGGTGAGCAGTTCTTC. Encoded protein: CASSLLAGGPGEQFF.

The table lists this clone with a few counts. The junction departs from germline at one end; a sequencing error may be responsible. CDR3 loop: CASSSGTGAYNEQFF. DNA of the CDR3: TGTGCTAGCAGCTCCGGGACAGGGGCCTACAATGAGCAGTTCTTC. This chain joins TRBV7-7 and TRBJ2-1; 10 bases match TRBD1. The CDR3 has 15 residues. Germline CDR1 SSHAT, CDR2 FNYEAQ (reference sequence).

The CDR3 nucleotides read TGCGCCAGCAGCTTGGGTCGCGGGGACACAGATACGCAGTATTTT. Translation: CASSLGRGDTDTQYF. The V call is TRBV5-1, the J call TRBJ2-3; tentatively, D is TRBD2 (6 bases). The CDR3 length is 15 residues. CDR1 SGHRS and CDR2 YFSETQ come from the germline V gene. The V and J ends lost 0 bases and 2 bases respectively, with 10 bases between them.

The gene calls are TRBV5-6 and TRBJ1-5; 7 positions agree with TRBD1. Trimming removed 0 bases from V and 3 bases from J; junction bases left unmatched: 3. Looked up from germline, CDR1 is SGHDT and CDR2 is YYEEEE. The CDR3 is 15 amino acids. CDR3 sequence reads: CASSLDGTANQPQHF. DNA of the CDR3: TGTGCCAGCAGCTTGGATGGGACAGCCAATCAGCCCCAGCATTTT.

V and J are TRBV5-1 and TRBJ1-1, with TRBD1 matching over 7 bases. The CDR3 is 17 amino acids. Germline CDR1 and CDR2: SGHRS and YFSETQ. After removal of 5 bases from V and 0 bases from J, the junction contained 13 bases not matched to a gene. CDR3 sequence (DNA): TGCGCCAGCAGTGAACAGGGGTTTGTTAGGTTGAACACTGAAGCTTTCTTT. It codes for CASSEQGFVRLNTEAFF.

The chain combines TRBV7-8 with TRBJ2-1; 14 bases fit TRBD2. Germline V gene sequence: CDR1 SGHVS, CDR2 FQNEAQ. CDR3 length equals 17 residues. The junction had 12 bases not matched to a gene; V was cut back by 3 bases and J by 11 bases. The CDR3 spells CASSFQKTSGGARQQFF. The CDR3, as DNA: TGTGCCAGCAGCTTTCAGAAGACTAGCGGGGGGGCAAGACAGCAGTTCTTC.

The rearrangement joins TRBV3-1 (or the pseudogene TRBV3-2) to TRBJ1-3; 7 bases map to TRBD1. Per the germline V gene, CDR1 is LGHDT and CDR2 is YNNKEL (reference sequence). V gave up 4 bases and J gave up 0 bases; unmatched junction bases: 12. CDR3 length equals 18 residues. Here the CDR3 DNA reads TGTGCCAGCAGCCTAAAGGGGTTGGGACAGATCTCTGGAAACACCATATATTTT. It codes for CASSLKGLGQISGNTIYF.

The rearrangement joins TRBV27 to TRBJ1-1; perhaps TRBD1 as D (6 bases). The CDR3 spans 15 residues. The germline V gene has CDR1 MNHEY and CDR2 SMNVEV (reference sequence). The V end was cut by 8 bases, the J end by 1 base, with 17 bases between. The DNA of the CDR3 is TGTGCCAGCGCCCGTCCCGGGACAAAGAACACTGAAGCTTTCTTT. It encodes CASARPGTKNTEAFF.

This chain uses TRBV6-6 with TRBJ1-1; 9 bases match TRBD1. This CDR3 is built from 15 residues. V was clipped by 4 bases and J by 1 base; unmatched bases: 4. CDR1 is MNHNY, CDR2 SVGAGI, per germline (reference sequence). The CDR3 region is CASSSPGQGNTEAFF. CDR3 bases: TGTGCCAGCAGTTCACCGGGACAGGGGAACACTGAAGCTTTCTTT.

The V call is TRBV7-2, the J call TRBJ2-3; 7 nucleotides line up with TRBD2. CDR3 length: 16 residues. V shed 0 bases and J 4 bases; nucleotides not matched to a gene: 7. Germline assignment: CDR1 SGHTA and CDR2 FQGNSA. CDR3 amino acids: CASSLAGGGAPDTQYF. The CDR3, as DNA: TGTGCCAGCAGCTTAGCGGGGGGAGGGGCACCAGATACGCAGTATTTT.

The chain has TRBV18 and TRBJ2-4; the D gene is possibly TRBD1 (5 bases). CDR3 length: 12 amino acids. From germline, CDR1 is KGHSH and CDR2 LQKENI. Trimming removed 6 bases at V and 8 bases at J, with 11 bases between. CDR3 loop: CASSTGEHIQYF. CDR3 DNA: TGTGCCAGCTCCACAGGAGAGCACATTCAGTACTTC. Combining the CDR3 with reference TRBV18 and TRBJ2-4 gives the whole variable domain NAGVMQNPRHLVRRRGQEARLRCSPMKGHSHVYWYRQLPEEGLKFMVYLQKENIIDESGMPKERFSAEFPKEGPSILRIQQVVRGDSAAYFCASSTGEHIQYFGAGTRLSVL.

This rearrangement joins TRBV4-3 to TRBJ2-2; D is perhaps TRBD1 (5 bases). CDR1 LGHNA and CDR2 YSLEER come from the germline V gene. This CDR3 is built from 16 residues. Trimming cost V 1 base and J 4 bases, with 13 bases left between them. Here the CDR3 DNA reads TGCGCCAGCAGCCAAGGAGCAAACAGGATCACCGGGGAGCTGTTTTTT. Translating gives CASSQGANRITGELFF.

The V call is TRBV7-9, the J call TRBJ1-4; D remains unclear. Trimming stripped 6 bases from V and 4 bases from J, with 15 bases between. Per the germline V gene, CDR1 is SEHNR and CDR2 is FQNEAQ (reference sequence). There are 15 residues in the CDR3. This chain's CDR3 is CASSHYIQLNEKLFF. DNA for the CDR3: TGTGCCAGCAGTCACTACATCCAGCTTAATGAAAAACTGTTTTTT.

This clone turned up a few times. The V gene is TRBV15, the J gene TRBJ2-4; a possible D gene is TRBD2 (7 bases). From germline, CDR1 is LNHNV and CDR2 YYDKDF (reference sequence). Trimming stripped 8 bases from V and 5 bases from J, with 19 bases between. CDR3 length: 15 residues. DNA for the CDR3: TGTGCCACCTCCCGGGGGGCAGGTTCGGAAAACATTCAGTACTTC. Translation: CATSRGAGSENIQYF.

The V and J genes are TRBV7-2 and TRBJ2-7, with a possible D match to TRBD1 (5 bases). Trimming pared 1 base from V and 4 bases from J, leaving 11 bases between. CDR3 length: 14 residues. Germline assignment: CDR1 SGHTA and CDR2 FQGNSA. This CDR3 reads CASSLGRESYEQYF. The CDR3 DNA sequence: TGTGCCAGCAGCTTAGGCAGGGAATCGTACGAGCAGTACTTC. The full variable domain, with the rest looked up from reference TRBV7-2 and TRBJ2-7, is GAGVSQSPSNKVTEKGKDVELRCDPISGHTALYWYRQSLGQGLEFLIYFQGNSAPDKSGLPSDRFSAERTGGSVSTLTIQRTQQEDSAVYLCASSLGRESYEQYFGPGTRLTVT.

The chain carries TRBV14 and TRBJ2-7; 8 nucleotides align to TRBD2. The CDR3 runs 15 residues. V lost 4 bases to trimming and J lost 7 bases; unmatched junction nucleotides: 12. Germline V gene sequence: CDR1 SGHDN, CDR2 FVKESK. The CDR3 sequence: CASSPDGRVLREQYF. The CDR3 nucleotides read TGTGCCAGCAGCCCAGACGGGAGGGTCCTGAGAGAGCAGTACTTC.

V is TRBV9 and J is TRBJ2-7, with TRBD1 matching 9 bases. From germline, CDR1 is SGDLS and CDR2 YYNGEE. The V gene end was trimmed by 3 bases and the J gene end by 4 bases; junction bases not matched to a gene: 8. There are 15 residues in the CDR3. CDR3 protein: CASSEAGQGVYEQYF. CDR3 bases: TGTGCCAGCAGCGAAGCGGGACAGGGTGTGTACGAGCAGTACTTC.

The rearrangement uses TRBV7-2 and TRBJ2-7; D may be TRBD1 (5 bases). The V gene's germline CDR1 is SGHTA and CDR2 FQGNSA. The CDR3 runs 13 residues. The V end lost 4 bases, the J end lost 3 bases, and 10 bases lay between the germline ends. The CDR3 loop is CASSSRVLYEQYF. The CDR3, as DNA: TGTGCCAGCAGCTCCAGGGTGCTCTACGAGCAGTACTTC.